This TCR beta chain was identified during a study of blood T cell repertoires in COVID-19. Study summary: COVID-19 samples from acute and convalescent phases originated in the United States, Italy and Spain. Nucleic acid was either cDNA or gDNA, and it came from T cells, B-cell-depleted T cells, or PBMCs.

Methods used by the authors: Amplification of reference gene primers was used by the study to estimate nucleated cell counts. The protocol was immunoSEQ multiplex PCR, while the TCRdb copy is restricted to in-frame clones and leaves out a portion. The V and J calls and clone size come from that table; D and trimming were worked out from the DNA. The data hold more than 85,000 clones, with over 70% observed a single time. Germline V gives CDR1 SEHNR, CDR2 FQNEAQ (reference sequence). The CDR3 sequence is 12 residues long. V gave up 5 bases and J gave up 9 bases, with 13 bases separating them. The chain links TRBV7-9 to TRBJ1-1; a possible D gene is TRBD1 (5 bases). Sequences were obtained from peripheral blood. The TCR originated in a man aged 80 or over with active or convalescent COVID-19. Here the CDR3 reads CASSPQRGKAFF. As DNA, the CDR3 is TGTGCCAGCAGCCCCCAGCGGGGGAAAGCTTTCTTT.